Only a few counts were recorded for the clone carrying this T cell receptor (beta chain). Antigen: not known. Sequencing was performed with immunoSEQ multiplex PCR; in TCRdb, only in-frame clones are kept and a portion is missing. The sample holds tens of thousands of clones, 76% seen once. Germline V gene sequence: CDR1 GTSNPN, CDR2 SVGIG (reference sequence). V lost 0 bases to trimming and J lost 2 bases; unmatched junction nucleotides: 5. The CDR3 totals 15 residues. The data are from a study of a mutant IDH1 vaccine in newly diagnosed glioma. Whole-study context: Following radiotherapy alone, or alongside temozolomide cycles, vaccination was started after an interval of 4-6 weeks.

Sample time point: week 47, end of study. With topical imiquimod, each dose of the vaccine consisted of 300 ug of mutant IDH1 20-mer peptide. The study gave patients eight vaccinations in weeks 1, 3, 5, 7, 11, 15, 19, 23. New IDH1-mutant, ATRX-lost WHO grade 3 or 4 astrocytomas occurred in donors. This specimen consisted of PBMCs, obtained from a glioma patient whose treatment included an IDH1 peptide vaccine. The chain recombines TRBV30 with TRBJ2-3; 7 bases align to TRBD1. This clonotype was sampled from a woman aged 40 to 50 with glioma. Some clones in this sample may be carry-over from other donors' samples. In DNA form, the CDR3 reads TGTGCCTGGAGTGTCGGTGACAGGGACACAGATACGCAGTATTTT. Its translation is CAWSVGDRDTDTQYF.